The 13 T cell receptor beta chains presented below share a single source sample, sequenced in a study of human T cells and chemical hapten exposure. Using its own MiXCR run on the RACE reads, TCRdb lists one record per CDR3 protein. The data show around 200,000 distinct CDR3 sequences, more than 20% seen once. Specified time point: patch test 3, about 24 weeks after DPC sensitization. Treatment specified: therapeutic diphenylcyclopropenone sensitization with weekly scalp DPC. The material sequenced was whole blood, taken in connection with sensitization to the hapten diphenylcyclopropenone (DPC). The receptors shown here come from a woman between 35 and 50 years old with alopecia areata. Some clones in this sample may be carry-over from other donors' samples.

This clonotype was picked up a small number of times. The chain recombines TRBV19 with TRBJ1-5, with unresolved D. In germline, CDR1 is LNHDA, CDR2 SQIVND (reference sequence). This CDR3 is built from 13 residues. Trimming took off 6 bases at V and 5 bases at J, with 11 bases between the two ends. CDR3: CASRDNIDQPQHF. DNA for the CDR3: TGTGCCAGTAGAGATAACATCGATCAGCCCCAGCATTTT.

The rearrangement links TRBV9 to TRBJ2-5; 10 nucleotides line up with TRBD2. V gave up 4 bases and J gave up 1 base; unmatched junction bases: 4. Germline assignment: CDR1 SGDLS and CDR2 YYNGEE. The CDR3 sequence is 15 residues long. The chain's CDR3 is CASSPGLAAQETQYF. The CDR3 DNA reads as TGTGCCAGCAGCCCCGGACTAGCGGCCCAAGAGACCCAGTACTTC.

The chain has TRBV5-6 and TRBJ2-4; D ambiguous. The V end lost 7 bases, the J end lost 8 bases, and 16 bases lay between the germline ends. CDR1 and CDR2 from the germline V gene are SGHDT and YYEEEE. The CDR3 spans 13 residues. The CDR3 sequence is CASQPIHEYIQYF. CDR3 DNA: TGTGCCAGCCAACCGATACATGAGTACATTCAGTACTTC.

This clonotype has more than one count but fewer than ten. The chain employs TRBV7-2 and TRBJ2-5; D is uncertain. The germline CDR1 and CDR2 sequences are SGHTA and FQGNSA. The V end was cut by 2 bases, the J end by 0 bases, with 10 bases between. The CDR3 consists of 15 residues. The CDR3 is CASSLSPANQETQYF. CDR3 DNA sequence: TGTGCCAGCAGCTTAAGTCCGGCTAACCAAGAGACCCAGTACTTC.

This chain links TRBV9 with TRBJ2-7; D could derive from TRBD1 or TRBD2 (6 bases each). The CDR3 sequence is 14 residues long. CDR1 and CDR2 from the germline V gene are SGDLS and YYNGEE. V was cut by 0 bases and J by 7 bases, with 14 bases left in between. CDR3 sequence: CASSVEGHGGEQYF. CDR3 bases: TGTGCCAGCAGCGTAGAGGGACACGGGGGTGAGCAGTACTTC.

The rearrangement links TRBV4-1 to TRBJ2-7; no clear D. From germline, CDR1 is MGHRA and CDR2 YSYEKL. V lost 1 base and J lost 0, with 10 bases in between. CDR3 length: 15 amino acids. For the CDR3, the DNA is TGCGCCAGCAGCCAAGGAGCGCACGCCTCCTACGAGCAGTACTTC. Amino acid sequence: CASSQGAHASYEQYF.

The rearrangement uses TRBV20-1 and TRBJ2-7; the D gene is possibly TRBD2 (5 bases). This CDR3 is built from 15 residues. Germline V gene sequence: CDR1 DFQATT, CDR2 SNEGSKA (reference sequence). The V and J ends lost 3 bases and 7 bases respectively, with 22 bases between them. For the CDR3, the DNA is TGCAGTGCTAGCTCAACCGGACTCGGTTCTCAGGAGCAGTACTTC. Encoded protein: CSASSTGLGSQEQYF.

This clonotype appeared a few times. This chain's CDR3 is CSVSGRAYNEQFF. For the CDR3, the DNA is TGCAGTGTTAGCGGGAGGGCCTACAATGAGCAGTTCTTC. This chain joins TRBV20-1 and TRBJ2-1, with TRBD2 identical over 11 bases. Trimming at V came to 7 bases and at J to 2 bases, leaving 1 base not matched to a gene. Germline V gives CDR1 DFQATT, CDR2 SNEGSKA (reference sequence). This CDR3 is 13 amino acids long.

V is TRBV4-2 and J is TRBJ2-3, with D uncertain. Between the trimmed V and J ends, which lost 1 base and 2 bases, there was a span of 4 bases. Per the germline V gene, CDR1 is LGHNA and CDR2 is YNFKEQ. The length of the CDR3 is 13 residues. The CDR3 DNA follows: TGTGCCAGCAGCCAAGGGGTCACAGATACGCAGTATTTT. Translating gives CASSQGVTDTQYF.

This clonotype was counted a few times. The V call is TRBV6-2 or TRBV6-3, the J call TRBJ2-5, with 10 bases identical to TRBD2. After removal of 0 bases from V and 6 bases from J, the junction contained 7 bases not matched to a gene. The germline gives CDR1 MNHEY, CDR2 SVGEGT. The CDR3 totals 16 residues. The chain's CDR3 is CASSYSRPSGSKTQYF. CDR3 nucleotide sequence: TGTGCCAGCAGTTACTCGCGGCCTAGCGGGAGTAAGACCCAGTACTTC.

This clonotype was seen many times. This sequence joins TRBV4-1 and TRBJ2-1; 15 positions match TRBD2. The CDR3 has 21 amino acids. The ends lost 4 bases at V and 0 bases at J; junction bases unmatched: 13. Germline V CDR1 and CDR2: MGHRA, YSYEKL. In DNA, the CDR3 is TGCGCCAGCAGCCGGAATACTGGACTAGCGGGAGGGCCGAGCTCCTACAATGAGCAGTTCTTC. Protein: CASSRNTGLAGGPSSYNEQFF.

A few counts support this clonotype. V usage is TRBV20-1 and J usage is TRBJ2-1; 12 bases are a match to TRBD2. The J segment lost 6 bases and the V segment lost 3 bases, leaving 9 bases of the junction unmatched. The CDR3 consists of 16 residues. The germline V gene has CDR1 DFQATT and CDR2 SNEGSKA (reference sequence). The CDR3 reads CSARLLLAGGSNEQFF. The CDR3, as DNA: TGCAGTGCTAGGCTCCTTCTAGCGGGAGGGTCCAATGAGCAGTTCTTC.

This clonotype was seen a few times. In DNA form, the CDR3 reads TGTGCCAGCAGTTTGGCGTCTAGCGGACTCCAAGAGACCCAGTACTTC. Translated, it gives CASSLASSGLQETQYF. V is TRBV28 and J is TRBJ2-5; TRBD2 matches 7 bases. The CDR3 has 16 residues. CDR1 and CDR2 (germline): MDHEN, SYDVKM. Trimming took 3 bases from V and 1 from J; bases not matched to a gene: 8.